This TCR beta chain was captured by sequencing in a study of regulatory T cells in long-lasting Graves disease. Indicated time point: newly diagnosed GD, antithyroid drugs for less than 3 months. Following extraction of RNA from PBMCs, that RNA was used to make the TCR library. Diagnosing Graves' disease relied on the American Thyroid Association guidelines. Germline values: CDR1 SGDLS, CDR2 YYNGEE. V was cut by 0 bases and J by 4 bases, with 13 bases left in between. The CDR3 runs to 15 residues. This clonotype was detected a few times. Construction of the TCR beta libraries employed iRepertoire HTBI primers in conjunction with Arm-PCR of CDR3 regions. TCRdb itself ran the multiplex PCR reads through MiXCR, one entry per CDR3 protein. Of hundreds of thousands of distinct CDR3 sequences detected, about 16% appear once; the ten largest clones hold 18%. These same records also appear under a second study, on T cells in Graves' hyperthyroidism and ophthalmopathy. That source adds: Clinical symptoms, serum thyroxine, TRAb, thyroid ultrasound and orbital computed tomography informed diagnoses. Appearing also in blood were most of the thyroid clonotypes expanded above 0.001. Patients with ophthalmopathy were separated from those with stable hyperthyroidism by a 13 V-J model.

The sample in question was peripheral blood mononuclear cells (PBMCs), obtained at new diagnosis, from a patient treated with antithyroid drugs. The receptor comes from a woman in her 30s with Graves disease. The chain carries TRBV9 and TRBJ1-1; D remains ambiguous. In DNA, the CDR3 is TGTGCCAGCAGCGTAGTCGAAAGGGAAAGCACTGAAGCTTTCTTT. Encoded protein: CASSVVERESTEAFF.